Detailed here is one TCR beta chain. Its matching antigen is unknown. This record comes from a study of CD8 T cells in ankylosing spondylitis. One entry per CDR3 protein, called by TCRdb with MiXCR from the 5' RACE reads. Among some 330,000 distinct CDR3 sequences listed, 6.5% to 10% were seen once. V shed 4 bases and J shed 1 base, with 11 bases lying between them. CDR1 and CDR2 from the germline V gene are SGDLS and YYNGEE. CDR3 length: 14 residues. General observations from the study: Past research had described some motif variants in reactive arthritis synovial fluid and blood. A TCR beta motif made of fewer than ten highly homologous variants seemed typical of ankylosing spondylitis blood.

Sequences were obtained from blood, either unsorted or a sorted T cell fraction (not recorded which). The clonotype originates from a male donor with ankylosing spondylitis. J is TRBJ1-1 and V is TRBV9; no clear D gene. CDR3 sequence reads: CASSPGESNTEAFF. The CDR3 DNA follows: TGTGCCAGCAGCCCCGGGGAGTCGAACACTGAAGCTTTCTTT.